This note documents a single TCR beta chain sequence. Per the germline V gene, CDR1 is MDHEN and CDR2 is SYDVKM. The CDR3 has 12 amino acids. V lost 8 bases and J lost 5; bases outside the gene matches: 4. In the source study's methods: Amplification from reference gene primers served as the basis for estimated nucleated cell counts. Measured with immunoSEQ multiplex PCR; TCRdb has only the in-frame clones, and not every one. V and J calls and clone size are as listed in that table; D and trimming were resolved from the DNA. This sample has about 400,000 clones, with more than 70% found just once. This specimen belongs to a study of blood T cell repertoires in COVID-19. Study overall: Samples of COVID-19 (acute and convalescent) were obtained from the United States, Italy and Spain. T cells, B-cell-depleted T cells, or PBMCs provided the cDNA or gDNA that served as material.

V gene TRBV28 combines with J gene TRBJ1-2; 8 bases are shared with TRBD1. Sequenced sample: peripheral blood. This receptor was taken from a middle-aged man with acute or convalescent COVID-19. The CDR3 spells CASLDRGYGYTF. The CDR3 DNA follows: TGTGCCAGCTTAGACAGGGGTTATGGCTACACCTTC.